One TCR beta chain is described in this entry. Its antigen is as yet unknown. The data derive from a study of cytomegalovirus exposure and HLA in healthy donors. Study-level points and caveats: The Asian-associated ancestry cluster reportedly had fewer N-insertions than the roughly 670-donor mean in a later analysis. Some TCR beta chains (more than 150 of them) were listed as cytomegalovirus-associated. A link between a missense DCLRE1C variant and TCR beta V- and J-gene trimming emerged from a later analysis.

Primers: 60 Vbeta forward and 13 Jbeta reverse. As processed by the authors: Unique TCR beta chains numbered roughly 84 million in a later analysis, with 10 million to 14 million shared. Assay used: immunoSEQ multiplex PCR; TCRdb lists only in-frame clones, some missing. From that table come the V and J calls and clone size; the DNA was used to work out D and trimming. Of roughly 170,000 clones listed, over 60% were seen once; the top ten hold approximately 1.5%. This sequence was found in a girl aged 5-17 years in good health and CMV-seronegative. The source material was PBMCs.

CDR3 residues: CASSLAREETQYF. The CDR3 nucleotides read TGTGCCAGCAGCTTAGCTCGAGAAGAGACCCAGTACTTC. This chain uses TRBV11-2 with TRBJ2-5; no definite D call. Deletions cut 1 base from V and 3 bases from J, with 6 bases between. This CDR3 spans 13 amino acids. Germline lookup yields CDR1 SGHAT and CDR2 FQNNGV.